The rows below give T cell receptor beta chains drawn from one sample of a study of CD8 T cells in Susac syndrome. TCRdb re-derived calls from the immunoSEQ multiplex PCR reads in MiXCR, one entry per CDR3 protein. The table includes some 200,000 distinct CDR3 sequences, around 93% detected once. The sample consisted of CD8+ T cells from PBMCs. Receptors originate from a human donor with Susac syndrome. CDR3s include the opening cysteine and the closing phenylalanine or tryptophan. The order of the fields is V gene, D gene, J gene, clone size, CDR3 protein. The D gene is left open where the match is weak. Clone size is given for some rows only: seen once, a few or many times, or a class if the clone is expanded.

TRBV29-1,TRBD2,TRBJ2-7,.,CSVEVGGAYEQYF
TRBV12-5,TRBD1,TRBJ2-3,.,CASGLSRTGSTDTQYF
TRBV5-1,TRBD2,TRBJ2-1,.,CASRVGGRALREQFF
TRBV2,TRBD1,TRBJ2-3,.,CASSERGQGTDTQYF
TRBV30,.,TRBJ2-3,once,CAWSQGGSTDTQYF
TRBV12-3/TRBV12-4,TRBD1,TRBJ2-3,.,CASSLTQGATDTQYF
TRBV4-1,TRBD2,TRBJ2-1,.,CASSQLPGLAVDEQFF
TRBV20-1,TRBD1,TRBJ2-3,.,CSAELTGGRTDTQYF
TRBV20-1,.,TRBJ1-2,.,CSAPTQGRDGYTF
TRBV13,.,TRBJ1-2,.,CASSPQRGGYYGYTF
TRBV5-1,TRBD1,TRBJ1-1,.,CASSPGDRGPEAFF
TRBV7-9,.,TRBJ1-2,.,CASGPIRTDYGYTF
TRBV11-2,.,TRBJ2-3,.,CASSSPTLTGTDTQYF
TRBV3-1,.,TRBJ1-2,.,CASSVNGWGYTF
TRBV6-5,.,TRBJ2-7,.,CASSWGTKFTEQYF
TRBV5-6,.,TRBJ2-1,few,CASSLASGHNEQFF
TRBV4-1,.,TRBJ2-7,.,CASSQGAGDYEQYF
TRBV2,TRBD2,TRBJ2-3,.,CASSDPGVAGVTDTQYF
TRBV12-3/TRBV12-4,.,TRBJ2-1,.,CASGGNEQFF
TRBV28,.,TRBJ2-3,.,CASSFPGQFYTDTQYF
TRBV6-5,.,TRBJ2-2,.,CASSYGAATGELFF
TRBV7-8,TRBD2,TRBJ2-5,.,CASSQVAGAQETQYF
TRBV7-9,.,TRBJ2-3,.,CASSSLASGDTQYF
TRBV19,.,TRBJ2-2,.,CASSFGAGGELFF
TRBV27,.,TRBJ1-5,.,CASTLWSNQPQHF
TRBV12-5,TRBD2,TRBJ2-2,.,CASRASGGFGELFF
TRBV12-3/TRBV12-4,.,TRBJ2-7,.,CASSSPSEPYEQYF
TRBV30,TRBD2,TRBJ2-3,.,CAWRSSGRGLDTQYF
TRBV7-8,TRBD2,TRBJ2-1,.,CASSPIGAGVYNEQFF
TRBV12-3/TRBV12-4,TRBD1,TRBJ1-4,.,CASSYQGARTNEKLFF
TRBV10-3,.,TRBJ2-4,.,CAISDTTGTKESIQYF
TRBV15,TRBD1,TRBJ1-1,.,CATSSIGTGGLNAFF
TRBV9,.,TRBJ2-7,.,CASSGGDSYEQYF
TRBV20-1,TRBD2,TRBJ2-1,.,CSARTSGGGYEQFF
TRBV5-5,.,TRBJ2-7,.,CASSFGQSPYEQYF
TRBV9,TRBD2,TRBJ2-1,.,CASSGLAGEPNEQFF
TRBV5-6,TRBD1,TRBJ1-1,.,CASSWDRDTEAFF
TRBV2,.,TRBJ1-2,.,CASTAGGYTF
TRBV7-3,.,TRBJ2-5,.,CASSPGQGETQYF
TRBV9,.,TRBJ1-2,.,CASSVGGSSERGKYGYTF
TRBV12-3/TRBV12-4,.,TRBJ2-7,.,CASSLYSPTEEQYF